The rows below give T cell receptor beta chains drawn from one sample of a study of T cells after posttransplantation cyclophosphamide. The data were produced by immunoSEQ multiplex PCR, yet TCRdb's version contains in-frame clones alone and is incomplete. There are over 45,000 clones in the sample, none observed a single time. Sequenced sample: PBMCs. The receptors were gathered from a man aged 35-49 years in good health, CMV-negative, and a related stem cell transplant donor. Each CDR3 is given with its conserved first and last residue. D genes are given only for firm matches. Each size is once, few, many, or a class for an expanded clone.

CDR3: CASSFHSGISTDTQYF
DNA: TGTGCCAGCAGCTTTCATAGCGGTATTAGCACAGATACGCAGTATTTT
D: NA
size: many
V: TRBV7-9
J: TRBJ2-3

CDR3: CASSEARDRGFSGANVLTF
DNA: TGTGCCAGCAGTGAAGCCCGGGACAGGGGCTTCTCTGGGGCCAACGTCCTGACTTTC
D: TRBD1
size: many
V: TRBV2
J: TRBJ2-6

CDR3: CASSRQGDGEAFF
DNA: TGTGCCAGCAGTAGACAGGGAGACGGGGAAGCTTTCTTT
D: TRBD1
size: many
V: TRBV6-5
J: TRBJ1-1

CDR3: CASSLEGQGVDEQFF
DNA: TGTGCCAGCAGCTTAGAAGGACAGGGGGTAGATGAGCAGTTCTTC
D: TRBD1
size: many
V: TRBV11-3
J: TRBJ2-1

CDR3: CASSPLAGAGTGELFF
DNA: TGTGCCAGCAGCCCTTTAGCGGGAGCGGGAACCGGGGAGCTGTTTTTT
D: TRBD2
size: many
V: TRBV11-2
J: TRBJ2-2

CDR3: CASSIQGNTGELFF
DNA: TGTGCCAGTAGTATACAGGGCAACACCGGGGAGCTGTTTTTT
D: NA
size: many
V: TRBV19
J: TRBJ2-2

CDR3: CASSLTGGRTEAFF
DNA: TGTGCCAGCAGCTTAACAGGGGGCAGGACTGAAGCTTTCTTT
D: TRBD1
size: many
V: TRBV7-3
J: TRBJ1-1

CDR3: CASSVDLAGEQYF
DNA: TGTGCCAGCAGCGTGGATTTAGCGGGAGAGCAGTACTTC
D: TRBD2
size: many
V: TRBV9
J: TRBJ2-7

CDR3: CASSLEGYYEQYF
DNA: TGTGCCAGCAGCTTAGAGGGGTACTACGAGCAGTACTTC
D: NA
size: many
V: TRBV13
J: TRBJ2-7

CDR3: CASAESTEAFF
DNA: TGTGCCAGCGCGGAGAGCACTGAAGCTTTCTTT
D: NA
size: many
V: TRBV28
J: TRBJ1-1

CDR3: CASSLMLGGVSGANVLTF
DNA: TGTGCCAGCAGCTTGATGCTGGGGGGAGTGTCTGGGGCCAACGTCCTGACTTTC
D: NA
size: many
V: TRBV28
J: TRBJ2-6

CDR3: CASSLPFRQGAREKLFF
DNA: TGTGCCAGCAGCTTACCTTTCCGACAGGGGGCACGGGAAAAACTGTTTTTT
D: TRBD1
size: many
V: TRBV7-9
J: TRBJ1-4

CDR3: CASSLSGRAGELFF
DNA: TGTGCCAGCAGTCTCAGCGGGAGGGCCGGGGAGCTGTTTTTT
D: TRBD2
size: many
V: TRBV7-9
J: TRBJ2-2

CDR3: CASSRVSGEYEQYF
DNA: TGCGCCAGCAGCCGGGTTAGCGGGGAGTACGAGCAGTACTTC
D: TRBD2
size: many
V: TRBV4-1
J: TRBJ2-7

CDR3: CASRPTGGDTKQYF
DNA: TGTGCCAGCAGGCCGACAGGGGGTGACACTAAGCAGTACTTC
D: TRBD1
size: many
V: TRBV27
J: TRBJ2-7

CDR3: CASSFRQAHGYTF
DNA: TGTGCCAGCAGCTTCAGACAGGCTCACGGCTACACCTTC
D: NA
size: many
V: TRBV7-9
J: TRBJ1-2

CDR3: CASSQDPGRELFF
DNA: TGTGCCAGCAGCCAGGATCCTGGCCGGGAGCTGTTTTTT
D: NA
size: many
V: TRBV7-9
J: TRBJ2-2

CDR3: CASSPRRPDTGELFF
DNA: TGTGCCAGCTCACCGAGGCGACCGGACACCGGGGAGCTGTTTTTT
D: NA
size: many
V: TRBV18
J: TRBJ2-2

CDR3: CAWSPTGFHEQYF
DNA: TGTGCCTGGAGTCCCACAGGGTTCCACGAGCAGTACTTC
D: NA
size: many
V: TRBV30
J: TRBJ2-7

CDR3: CASRQGTGHTEAFF
DNA: TGCGCCAGCAGGCAGGGGACAGGGCACACTGAAGCTTTCTTT
D: TRBD1
size: many
V: TRBV4-3
J: TRBJ1-1

CDR3: CASSKAGANNEQFF
DNA: TGTGCCAGCAGCAAAGCGGGAGCCAACAATGAGCAGTTCTTC
D: TRBD2
size: many
V: TRBV7-2
J: TRBJ2-1

CDR3: CASSQDVQAYTDTQYF
DNA: TGCGCCAGCAGCCAAGATGTACAGGCTTACACAGATACGCAGTATTTT
D: NA
size: many
V: TRBV4-3
J: TRBJ2-3

CDR3: CANSWGGSTDTQYF
DNA: TGTGCCAACTCTTGGGGGGGTAGCACAGATACGCAGTATTTT
D: TRBD2
size: many
V: TRBV7-8
J: TRBJ2-3

CDR3: CASRGGLGENTEAFF
DNA: TGTGCCAGCAGGGGGGGTCTAGGAGAGAACACTGAAGCTTTCTTT
D: NA
size: many
V: TRBV28
J: TRBJ1-1

CDR3: CAASRWDSRQYF
DNA: TGTGCCGCCAGCAGGTGGGACTCACGGCAGTATTTT
D: NA
size: many
V: TRBV28
J: TRBJ2-3

CDR3: CASSRQSAGDNEQFF
DNA: TGTGCCAGCTCACGCCAATCGGCGGGAGATAATGAGCAGTTCTTC
D: TRBD2
size: many
V: TRBV18
J: TRBJ2-1

CDR3: CASTWTGSSYNEQFF
DNA: TGTGCCAGCACCTGGACTGGAAGCTCCTACAATGAGCAGTTCTTC
D: NA
size: many
V: TRBV2
J: TRBJ2-1

CDR3: CASSSLGQRETQYF
DNA: TGCGCCAGCAGCTCTCTGGGACAGCGAGAGACCCAGTACTTC
D: TRBD1
size: many
V: TRBV5-1
J: TRBJ2-5

CDR3: CASSKYTGQSYEQYF
DNA: TGTGCCAGCAGTAAATATACGGGACAGTCCTACGAGCAGTACTTC
D: TRBD1
size: many
V: TRBV6-5
J: TRBJ2-7

CDR3: CASSPYQLGRGQETQYF
DNA: TGTGCCAGCTCACCCTACCAGTTGGGGCGGGGCCAAGAGACCCAGTACTTC
D: NA
size: many
V: TRBV18
J: TRBJ2-5

CDR3: CASSSTSGREIDTQYF
DNA: TGTGCCAGCAGCTCGACTAGCGGGAGGGAGATAGATACGCAGTATTTT
D: TRBD2
size: many
V: TRBV5-4
J: TRBJ2-3

CDR3: CASSELTSGIRYEQYF
DNA: TGTGCCAGCAGTGAGCTAACTAGCGGGATACGGTACGAGCAGTACTTC
D: TRBD2
size: many
V: TRBV6-1
J: TRBJ2-7

CDR3: CASSIQGQGQWEQFF
DNA: TGTGCCAGTAGTATCCAAGGACAGGGCCAATGGGAGCAGTTCTTC
D: TRBD1
size: many
V: TRBV19
J: TRBJ2-1

CDR3: CASSVAGSPTQYF
DNA: TGTGCCAGCAGCGTAGCGGGGTCCCCTACGCAGTATTTT
D: NA
size: many
V: TRBV9
J: TRBJ2-3

CDR3: CASSLGTFSYEQYF
DNA: TGTGCCAGCAGCCTTGGGACATTCTCCTACGAGCAGTACTTC
D: NA
size: many
V: TRBV7-8
J: TRBJ2-7